These 4 T cell receptor beta chains originate from one sample sequenced in a study of shared clonotypes between healthy human individuals. Assay used: immunoSEQ multiplex PCR; TCRdb lists only in-frame clones, some missing. The table shows approximately 180,000 clones, with approximately 95% occurring only once. What was sequenced was naive CD4+ T cells sorted from blood. Subset reported: CD45RA+ positively selected. These receptors all come from a woman aged 25 to 39 in good health.

The chain is built from TRBV6-4 and TRBJ1-4; possibly TRBD1 for D (5 bases). V was pared by 5 bases and J by 7 bases, with 11 bases between. CDR3 size: 13 residues. CDR1 and CDR2 (germline): MRHNA, SNTAGT. The CDR3 DNA is TGTGCCAGCAGTTGGGGGGTCGGTGAAAAACTGTTTTTT. Protein sequence: CASSWGVGEKLFF.

The genes are TRBV11-3 and TRBJ2-3; unclear D gene. This CDR3 contains 13 residues. Trimming removed 0 bases at V and 9 bases at J, with 10 bases between. Germline V gene sequence: CDR1 SGHNT, CDR2 YENEEA. The CDR3 nucleotides read TGTGCCAGCAGCTTAGAAAGCACCGTGACGCAGTATTTT. This encodes CASSLESTVTQYF.

DNA of the CDR3: TGTGCCAGCAGCTTTATGAGGACAGGGGGTGGGGAGACCCAGTACTTC. Translated: CASSFMRTGGGETQYF. The gene calls are TRBV11-1 and TRBJ2-5, with 10 bases that match TRBD1. The CDR3 totals 16 residues. Germline loops: CDR1 SGHAT, CDR2 FQDESV (reference sequence). V was clipped by 3 bases and J by 5 bases; unmatched bases: 9.

Here the CDR3 DNA reads TGTGCCAGCAGCGTTGGAGGGCGGGATGGCTACACCTTC. Residues: CASSVGGRDGYTF. The chain carries TRBV9 and TRBJ1-2; unclear D gene. In germline, CDR1 is SGDLS, CDR2 YYNGEE. The V and J ends lost 2 bases and 6 bases respectively, with 11 bases between them. CDR3 length: 13 residues.